These 8 T cell receptor beta chains were all obtained from the same sample, sequenced in a study of T cell responses to AZD1222 COVID-19 vaccine. Clones were read by immunoSEQ multiplex PCR, and TCRdb kept only the in-frame ones, dropping some. This table holds over 20,000 clones, about 90% found once. Sequenced here: peripheral blood, sampled 28 days after the second AZD1222 dose. The source is an adult who received the AZD1222 COVID-19 vaccine.

The chain combines TRBV3-1 (or the pseudogene TRBV3-2) with TRBJ1-5; D uncertain. The CDR3 loop spans 14 amino acids. Deletions cut 4 bases from V and 3 bases from J, with 10 bases between. CDR1 is LGHDT and CDR2 is YNNKEL in the germline V gene (reference sequence). The CDR3 DNA sequence: TGTGCCAGCAGCCTGGGTTTGGTCAATCAGCCCCAGCATTTT. Its translation is CASSLGLVNQPQHF.

The chain links TRBV5-5 to TRBJ2-4; 9 bases map to TRBD1. Germline CDR1 reads SGHKS; CDR2 reads YYEKEE (reference sequence). The V segment lost 5 bases and the J segment 6 bases; nucleotides outside the gene matches: 3. This CDR3 comprises 13 residues. CDR3 sequence reads: CASSLTGGNIQYF. CDR3 coding DNA: TGTGCCAGCAGTTTGACAGGGGGAAACATTCAGTACTTC. Combining the CDR3 with reference TRBV5-5 and TRBJ2-4 gives the whole variable domain DAGVTQSPTHLIKTRGQQVTLRCSPISGHKSVSWYQQVLGQGPQFIFQYYEKEERGRGNFPDRFSARQFPNYSSELNVNALLLGDSALYLCASSLTGGNIQYFGAGTRLSVL.

The chain employs TRBV19 and TRBJ1-5; TRBD1 is a possible D gene (6 bases). Germline lookup yields CDR1 LNHDA and CDR2 SQIVND (reference sequence). The length of the CDR3 is 16 residues. V shed 7 bases and J shed 3 bases, with 19 bases lying between them. The CDR3 DNA reads TGTGCCAGTACTGATACAGGGATCAGGGCCAATCAGCCCCAGCATTTT. As protein: CASTDTGIRANQPQHF.

The gene calls are TRBV7-6 and TRBJ2-2, with 8 bases aligning to TRBD1. Germline assignment: CDR1 SGHVS and CDR2 FNYEAQ. J was trimmed by 4 bases and V by 4 bases; bases with no gene match: 5. This CDR3 has 15 amino acids. CDR3 in DNA: TGTGCCAGCAGCTCCGGACAGGGCCGCACCGGGGAGCTGTTTTTT. It is translated as CASSSGQGRTGELFF.

This clone turned up a few times. V usage is TRBV5-1 and J usage is TRBJ1-1, with 11 bases matching TRBD1. Losses at the gene ends were 3 bases for V and 1 base for J; bases not matched to a gene: 5. The CDR3 consists of 16 residues. Germline V gene sequence: CDR1 SGHRS, CDR2 YFSETQ. The CDR3 coding sequence is TGCGCCAGCAGCTCATGGACAGGGGGCCCGAACACTGAAGCTTTCTTT. Translation gives CASSSWTGGPNTEAFF.

V and J are TRBV28 and TRBJ2-5; D perhaps matches TRBD1 (5 bases). There are 15 residues in the CDR3. The germline CDR1 and CDR2 sequences are MDHEN and SYDVKM. Trimming removed 5 bases at V and 5 bases at J, with 18 bases between. CDR3 bases: TGTGCCAGCAGTCCCCCGGGCAGGGCAGGGGAGACCCAGTACTTC. Amino acid sequence: CASSPPGRAGETQYF.

This clone was seen a single time. The chain has TRBV3-1 (or the pseudogene TRBV3-2) and TRBJ1-6, with D maybe TRBD1 (6 bases). CDR1 is LGHDT and CDR2 is YNNKEL in the germline V gene (reference sequence). This CDR3 has 18 amino acids. The V gene lost 0 bases and the J gene lost 5 bases, with 17 bases spanning the gap. CDR3 sequence: CASSQEWGGGSDNSPLHF. CDR3 DNA: TGTGCCAGCAGCCAAGAATGGGGAGGGGGTTCGGATAATTCACCCCTCCACTTT.

The CDR3 DNA reads TGTGCCAGCAGGGTTACGAGCACAGATACGCAGTATTTT. Its protein is CASRVTSTDTQYF. This sequence joins TRBV5-4 and TRBJ2-3; D ambiguous. CDR1 and CDR2 (germline): SGHNT, YYREEE (reference sequence). CDR3 length: 13 amino acids. V gave up 5 bases and J gave up 0 bases, with 7 bases separating them.